Here is one T cell receptor (beta chain) with its context. In its sample, this clonotype was seen a few times. What antigen it recognizes has not been identified. No clone much larger than this one lies a single base away; base qualities are absent. V is cut by 4 bases and J by 5 bases, and the space between the germline ends is 14 bases. CDR1 is given as LGHNA and CDR2 as YSLEER, both from the germline V gene. There are 14 amino acids in the CDR3, from cysteine to phenylalanine inclusive. The entry retains the CDR3 DNA only, 42 bases that are in frame from base 1. Healthy controls were blood bank volunteers in Maryland, USA. For unsorted PBMC libraries, 2 million PBMCs were used after storage in RNAlater at -80 degrees C until RNA extraction. Peripheral blood was subjected to Ficoll-Hypaque density gradient centrifugation to isolate PBMCs, which were then cryopreserved in liquid nitrogen. cDNA was synthesized by template-switch 5'RACE using a primer carrying a 10-nucleotide random unique molecular identifier by which each TCR transcript was tagged. Every sequencing run yielded over 200 million TCR-beta sequences covering 15-18 subjects. The RNeasy kit was used for extraction of total RNA. Using the KAPA Real-time Library Amplification kit, TCR-beta VDJ regions were amplified with primers for the TCR constant region and the 5'RACE anchor. Sample indexes and Illumina adaptors were added in a first PCR, after which library yield was increased in a second PCR. After purification with Ampure beads, the TCR product of roughly 650 bp was size-selected on a 2% E-gel SizeSelection system. Before pooling, library quality was assessed on a Bioanalyzer, concentration was determined with Qubit, and library quantification was performed with the Kapa Library Quantification kit. An Illumina HiSeq 2500 sequenced the libraries paired-end 2 x 150 bp. To increase sequence diversity, about 25-31% phiX was spiked into each library pool. In the source study's methods: The UMI-based MiGEC pipeline processed quality-filtered reads and removed over 80% of raw TCR sequences during error correction. VDJ genes were aligned to IMGT germline references, and clonotypes were defined by unique CDR3 amino acid sequence plus V-J genes. Clonal expansion, Shannon diversity and CDR3 relatedness (CalcPairwiseDistances, ClusterSamples) were evaluated with VDJtools, and phylogenetic trees were built with CLCbio workbench. Expanded clones were defined as having at least 8 unique UMIs, based on coefficient-of-variation modelling across technical triplicates. The public reads were quality trimmed at Q25 with fastp and then assembled into clones with MiXCR by TCRdb, keeping productive beta chains. For every CDR3 protein sequence, its rows merge into one entry that carries the most common genes and DNA. It is TCRdb's table, rather than the study itself, that gives the V and J calls and clone size. The table for this sample lists roughly 60,000 distinct CDR3 sequences; about an eighth of them were counted only once. Together, the top ten hold about 1.7% of the sample.

This entry belongs to a study of neurological immune-mediated disorders (dated by TCRdb to the late 2010s). For the wider study: Peripheral blood TCR-beta repertoires from patients with HTLV-I-associated myelopathy (HAM/TSP), patients with multiple sclerosis, and healthy controls were compared in the study using UMI-based sequencing. Of the approximately 68 subjects in the cohort, around 14 were HAM/TSP patients, roughly 34 were multiple sclerosis patients, and roughly 20 were healthy controls. The roughly 110 TCR-beta libraries covered PBMC samples along with longitudinal samples, technical triplicates, and paired sorted CD4+ and CD8+ T-cell subsets. Results and caveats for the whole study, not just this receptor: The highest TCR clonal expansion was observed in HAM/TSP patients, whereas the lowest was observed in MS patients, even when compared with healthy controls. Expanded clones from different subjects shared no identical CDR3 amino acid sequences, which suggests that TCR-beta repertoires were private in all groups.

The receptor was isolated from a man in his sixties in good health. Sequencing used PBMCs. Rearrangement joined TRBV4-3 to TRBJ1-1; TRBD1 is possibly the D segment (5 matching bases). The DNA sequence follows: TGCGCCAGCAGCCTCGAGCCAGGGAGTACTGAAGCTTTCTTT. This translates into CASSLEPGSTEAFF.